This T cell receptor (beta chain) is from a study of T cells in tuberculosis. Study-level points and caveats: The TCR-beta difference was not significant; alpha differences partly reflected length. Active tuberculosis cases were adults; controls were adolescents. GMM-specific TCRs were nearer to active tuberculosis alpha repertoires, suggesting expansion. GEM motif frequencies gave 55% to 75% accuracy; the GMM repertoire gave roughly 90%.

The CDR3 spans 14 residues. Between the trimmed V and J ends, which lost 0 bases and 7 bases, there was a span of 12 bases. Germline V gives CDR1 SGHVS, CDR2 FNYEAQ. Libraries were prepared by immunoSEQ multiplex PCR; TCRdb keeps only in-frame clonotypes and omits some of them. Of 35,000 to 40,000 clones listed, 90% to 95% are singletons. As regards this clone: Its antigen is unidentified.

The chain couples TRBV7-6 to TRBJ1-2, with D uncertain. The source material was PBMCs. The clonotype was recovered from a donor between 10 and 35 years old with latent tuberculosis or without tuberculosis infection. Some clones in this sample may be carry-over from other donors' samples. CDR3: CASSLASVPGGYTF. The CDR3 region has the DNA TGTGCCAGCAGCTTAGCGTCCGTACCGGGTGGCTACACCTTC.